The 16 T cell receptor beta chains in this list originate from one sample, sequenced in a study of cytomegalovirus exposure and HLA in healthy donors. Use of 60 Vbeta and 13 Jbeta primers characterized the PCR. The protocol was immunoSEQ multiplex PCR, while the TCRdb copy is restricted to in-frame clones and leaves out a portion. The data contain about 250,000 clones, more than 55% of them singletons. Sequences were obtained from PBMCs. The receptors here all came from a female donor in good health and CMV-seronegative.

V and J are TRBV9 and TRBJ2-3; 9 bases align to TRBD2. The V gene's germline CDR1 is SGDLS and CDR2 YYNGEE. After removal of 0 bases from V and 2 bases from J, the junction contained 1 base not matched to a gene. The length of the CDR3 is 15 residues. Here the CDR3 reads CASSVVAGDTDTQYF. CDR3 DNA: TGTGCCAGCAGCGTAGTAGCGGGAGACACAGATACGCAGTATTTT. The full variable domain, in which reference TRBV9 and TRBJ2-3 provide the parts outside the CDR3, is DSGVTQTPKHLITATGQRVTLRCSPRSGDLSVYWYQQSLDQGLQFLIQYYNGEERAKGNILERFSAQQFPDLHSELNLSSLELGDSALYFCASSVVAGDTDTQYFGPGTRLTVL.

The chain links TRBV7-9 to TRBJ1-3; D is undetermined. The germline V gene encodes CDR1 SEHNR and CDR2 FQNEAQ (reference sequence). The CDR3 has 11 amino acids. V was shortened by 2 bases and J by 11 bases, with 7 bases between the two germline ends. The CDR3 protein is CASSLLRAIYF. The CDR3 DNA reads TGTGCCAGCAGCTTACTCCGCGCCATATATTTT.

The CDR3 DNA reads TGTGCCAGCAGTCCGAGACAGGGAGCCTACGAGCAGTACTTC. This gives the protein CASSPRQGAYEQYF. This chain links TRBV2 with TRBJ2-5; 7 bases agree with TRBD1. With the DNA end fitting TRBJ2-7 better, the J assignment may be wrong. The CDR3 runs to 14 residues. CDR1 and CDR2 from the germline V gene are SNHLY and FYNNEI.

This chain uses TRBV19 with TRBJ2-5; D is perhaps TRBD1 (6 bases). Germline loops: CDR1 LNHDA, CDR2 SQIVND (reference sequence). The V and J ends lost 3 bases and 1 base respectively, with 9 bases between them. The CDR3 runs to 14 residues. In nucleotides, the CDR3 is TGTGCCAGTAGTATTCAAGGGGGCCAAGAGACCCAGTACTTC. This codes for CASSIQGGQETQYF.

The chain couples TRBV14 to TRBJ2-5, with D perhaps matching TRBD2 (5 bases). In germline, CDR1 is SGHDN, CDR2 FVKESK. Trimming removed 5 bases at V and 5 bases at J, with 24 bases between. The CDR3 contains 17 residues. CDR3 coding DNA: TGTGCCAGCAGCTTACCCGAGGGAAGCGAAGGGATCGAGACCCAGTACTTC. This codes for CASSLPEGSEGIETQYF.

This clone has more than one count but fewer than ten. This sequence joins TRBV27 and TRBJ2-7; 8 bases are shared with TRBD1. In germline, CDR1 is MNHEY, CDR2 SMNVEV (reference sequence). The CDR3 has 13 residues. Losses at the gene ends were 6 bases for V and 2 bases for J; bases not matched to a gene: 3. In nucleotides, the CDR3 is TGTGCCAGCAGCGCGACAGGGGCCTACGAGCAGTACTTC. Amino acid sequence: CASSATGAYEQYF.

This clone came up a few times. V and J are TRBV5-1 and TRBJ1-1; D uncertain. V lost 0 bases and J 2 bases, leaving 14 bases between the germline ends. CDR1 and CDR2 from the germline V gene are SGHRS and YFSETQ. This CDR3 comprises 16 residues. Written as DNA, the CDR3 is TGCGCCAGCAGCTTGGTCGAGACAAACAGAAACACTGAAGCTTTCTTT. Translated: CASSLVETNRNTEAFF.

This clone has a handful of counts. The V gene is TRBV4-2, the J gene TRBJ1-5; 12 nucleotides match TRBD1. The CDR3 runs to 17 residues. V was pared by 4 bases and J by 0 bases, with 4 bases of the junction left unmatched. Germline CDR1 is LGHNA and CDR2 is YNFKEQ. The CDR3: CASSPSGQGASNQPQHF. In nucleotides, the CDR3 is TGTGCCAGCAGCCCCTCGGGACAGGGGGCTAGCAATCAGCCCCAGCATTTT.

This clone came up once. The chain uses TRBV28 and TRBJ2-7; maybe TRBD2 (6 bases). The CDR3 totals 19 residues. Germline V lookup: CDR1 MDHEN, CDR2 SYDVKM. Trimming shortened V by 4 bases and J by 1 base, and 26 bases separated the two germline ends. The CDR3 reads CASSSRGGMPGSKSYEQYF. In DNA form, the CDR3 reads TGTGCCAGCAGTTCCCGTGGGGGTATGCCCGGGAGTAAGTCCTACGAGCAGTACTTC.

The CDR3 DNA sequence: TGTGCCAGCAGCCAACGACAGGGGGCTGGAAACACCATATATTTT. Amino acids: CASSQRQGAGNTIYF. This chain connects TRBV14 to TRBJ1-3; 9 positions match TRBD1. Per the germline V gene, CDR1 is SGHDN and CDR2 is FVKESK. After removal of 2 bases from V and 2 bases from J, the junction contained 1 base not matched to a gene. CDR3 size: 15 residues.

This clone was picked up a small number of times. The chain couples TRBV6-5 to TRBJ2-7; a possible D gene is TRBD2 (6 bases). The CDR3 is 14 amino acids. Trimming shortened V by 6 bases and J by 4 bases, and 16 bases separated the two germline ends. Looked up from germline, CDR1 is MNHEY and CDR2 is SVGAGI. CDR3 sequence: CASSRDSYPYEQYF. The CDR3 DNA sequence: TGTGCCAGCAGCCGGGACTCATACCCGTACGAGCAGTACTTC.

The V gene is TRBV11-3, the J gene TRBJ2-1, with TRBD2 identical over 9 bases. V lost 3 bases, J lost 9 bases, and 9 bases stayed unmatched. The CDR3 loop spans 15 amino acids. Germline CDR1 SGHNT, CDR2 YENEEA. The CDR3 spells CASSLAGGPTGEQFF. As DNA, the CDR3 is TGTGCCAGCAGCTTGGCGGGAGGGCCGACGGGTGAGCAGTTCTTC.

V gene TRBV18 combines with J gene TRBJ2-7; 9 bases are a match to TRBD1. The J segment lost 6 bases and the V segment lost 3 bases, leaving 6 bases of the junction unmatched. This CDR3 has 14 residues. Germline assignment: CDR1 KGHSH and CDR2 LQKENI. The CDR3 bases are TGTGCCAGCTCACCCGGGACAGGGTGGAGCGAGCAGTACTTC. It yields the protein CASSPGTGWSEQYF. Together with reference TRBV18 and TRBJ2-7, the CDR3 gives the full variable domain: NAGVMQNPRHLVRRRGQEARLRCSPMKGHSHVYWYRQLPEEGLKFMVYLQKENIIDESGMPKERFSAEFPKEGPSILRIQQVVRGDSAAYFCASSPGTGWSEQYFGPGTRLTVT.

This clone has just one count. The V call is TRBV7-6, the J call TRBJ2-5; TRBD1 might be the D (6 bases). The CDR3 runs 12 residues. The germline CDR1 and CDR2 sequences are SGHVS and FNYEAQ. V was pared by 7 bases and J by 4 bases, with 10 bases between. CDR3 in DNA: TGTGCCAGCACCCGAGGGGGAGAGACCCAGTACTTC. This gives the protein CASTRGGETQYF.

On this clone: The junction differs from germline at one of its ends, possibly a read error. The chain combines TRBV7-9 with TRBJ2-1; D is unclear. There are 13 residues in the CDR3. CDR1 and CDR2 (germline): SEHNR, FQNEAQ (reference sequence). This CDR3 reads CASSLYSHNEQFF. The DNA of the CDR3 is TGTGCCAGCAGCTTGTACTCCCACAATGAGCAGTTCTTC.

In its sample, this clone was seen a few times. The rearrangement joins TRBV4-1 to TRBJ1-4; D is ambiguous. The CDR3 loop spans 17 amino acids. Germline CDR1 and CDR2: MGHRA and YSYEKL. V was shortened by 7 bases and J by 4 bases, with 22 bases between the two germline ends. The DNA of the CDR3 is TGCGCCAGCATATCGAGATTACCGAGGAGGGTTAATGAAAAACTGTTTTTT. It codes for CASISRLPRRVNEKLFF.